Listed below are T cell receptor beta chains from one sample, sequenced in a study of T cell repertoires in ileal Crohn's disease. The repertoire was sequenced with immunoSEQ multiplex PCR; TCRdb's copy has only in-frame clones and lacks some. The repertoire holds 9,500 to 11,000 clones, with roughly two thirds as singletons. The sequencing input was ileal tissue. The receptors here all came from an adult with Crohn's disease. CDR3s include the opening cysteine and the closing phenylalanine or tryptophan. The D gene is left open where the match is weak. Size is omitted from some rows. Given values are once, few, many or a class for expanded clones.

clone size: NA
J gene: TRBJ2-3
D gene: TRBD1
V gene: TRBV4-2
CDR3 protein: CASSQVTGGDTDTQYF
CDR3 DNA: TGTGCCAGCAGCCAAGTCACAGGGGGAGACACAGATACGCAGTATTTT

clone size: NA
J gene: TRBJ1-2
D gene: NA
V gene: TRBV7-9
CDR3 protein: CASSPQGGYGYTF
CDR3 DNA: TGTGCCAGCAGCCCCCAGGGCGGCTATGGCTACACCTTC

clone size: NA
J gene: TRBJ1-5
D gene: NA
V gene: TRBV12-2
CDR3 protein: CASRLGGQRRWNQPQHF
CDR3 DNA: TGTGCAAGTCGCTTAGGCGGACAGAGAAGGTGGAATCAGCCCCAGCATTTT

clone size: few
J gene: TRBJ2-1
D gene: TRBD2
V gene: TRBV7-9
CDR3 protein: CASSSWTSGIGNEQFF
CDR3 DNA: TGTGCCAGCAGCTCCTGGACTAGCGGGATAGGGAATGAGCAGTTCTTC

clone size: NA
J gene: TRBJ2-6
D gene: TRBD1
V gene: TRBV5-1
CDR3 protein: CASRDRAGANVLTF
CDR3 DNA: TGCGCCAGCAGAGACAGGGCTGGGGCCAACGTCCTGACTTTC

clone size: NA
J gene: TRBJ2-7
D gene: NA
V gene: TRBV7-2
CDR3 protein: CASSPGQLYEQYF
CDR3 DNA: TGTGCCAGCAGCCCGGGTCAACTCTACGAGCAGTACTTC

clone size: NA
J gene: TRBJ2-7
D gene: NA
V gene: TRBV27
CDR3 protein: CASSLTGTGNSYEQYF
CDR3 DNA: TGTGCCAGCAGTTTGACCGGGACTGGGAACTCCTACGAGCAGTACTTC

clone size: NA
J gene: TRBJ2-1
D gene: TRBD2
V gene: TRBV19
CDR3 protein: CASRALAGEYNEQFF
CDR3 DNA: TGTGCCAGTAGGGCACTAGCGGGAGAGTACAATGAGCAGTTCTTC

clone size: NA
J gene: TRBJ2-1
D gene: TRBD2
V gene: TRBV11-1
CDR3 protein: CASSHLTSGRGSYNEQFF
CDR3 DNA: TGTGCCAGCAGCCATCTGACTAGCGGGAGAGGTTCCTACAATGAGCAGTTCTTC

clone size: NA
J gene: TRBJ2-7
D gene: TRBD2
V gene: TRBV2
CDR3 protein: CASSRLAGLSTYEQYF
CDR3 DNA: TGTGCCAGCAGTAGACTAGCGGGCCTGAGTACCTACGAGCAGTACTTC

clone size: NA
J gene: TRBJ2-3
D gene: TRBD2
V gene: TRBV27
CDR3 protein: CASSLLLFVGRGSQPDTQYF
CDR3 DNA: TGTGCCAGCAGTTTATTGCTATTCGTGGGTCGCGGGAGCCAGCCAGATACGCAGTATTTT

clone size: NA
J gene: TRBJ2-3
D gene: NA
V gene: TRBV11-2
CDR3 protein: CASSPRVRRGDTQYF
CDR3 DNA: TGTGCCAGCAGCCCCCGGGTTAGAAGGGGAGATACGCAGTATTTT

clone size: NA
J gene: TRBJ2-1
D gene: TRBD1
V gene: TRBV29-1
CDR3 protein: CSVGTGGYNEQFF
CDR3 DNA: TGCAGCGTAGGGACAGGGGGGTACAATGAGCAGTTCTTC

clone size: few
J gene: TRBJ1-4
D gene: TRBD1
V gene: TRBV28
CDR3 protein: CASSLIGTGENEKLFF
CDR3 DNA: TGTGCCAGCAGTTTAATTGGGACAGGGGAGAATGAAAAACTGTTTTTT

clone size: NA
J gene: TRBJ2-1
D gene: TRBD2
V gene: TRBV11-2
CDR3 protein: CASSYSSGSNEQFF
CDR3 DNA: TGTGCCAGCAGTTACTCTAGCGGGAGCAATGAGCAGTTCTTC

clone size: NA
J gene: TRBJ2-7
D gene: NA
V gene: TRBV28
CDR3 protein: CASTPAGQSYEQYF
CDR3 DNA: TGTGCCAGCACACCCGCAGGGCAGTCCTACGAGCAGTACTTC

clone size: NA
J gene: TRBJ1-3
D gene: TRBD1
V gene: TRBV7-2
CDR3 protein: CASSLAGAGGRNTIYF
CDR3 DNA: TGTGCCAGCAGCTTAGCCGGGGCAGGGGGTAGAAACACCATATATTTT

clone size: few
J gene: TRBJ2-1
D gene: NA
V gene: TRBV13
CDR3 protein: CASSLEHEVDEQFF
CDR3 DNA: TGTGCCAGCAGCTTGGAGCATGAGGTCGATGAGCAGTTCTTC

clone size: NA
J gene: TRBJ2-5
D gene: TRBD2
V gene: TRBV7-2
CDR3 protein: CASRQGRGLAGQETQYF
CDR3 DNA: TGTGCCAGCAGGCAGGGGCGGGGACTAGCGGGTCAAGAGACCCAGTACTTC

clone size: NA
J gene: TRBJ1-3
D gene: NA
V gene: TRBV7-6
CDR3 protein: CASSLAPPVPGSGNTIYF
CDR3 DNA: TGTGCCAGCAGCTTAGCCCCCCCAGTTCCAGGCTCTGGAAACACCATATATTTT

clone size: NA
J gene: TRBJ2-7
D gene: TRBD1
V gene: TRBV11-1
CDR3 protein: CASSLAGTDWQYF
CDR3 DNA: TGTGCCAGCAGCTTAGCGGGGACAGATTGGCAGTACTTC

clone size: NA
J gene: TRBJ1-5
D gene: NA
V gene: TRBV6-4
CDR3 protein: CASSPQGGDNQPQHF
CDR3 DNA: TGTGCCAGCAGCCCCCAAGGGGGTGATAATCAGCCCCAGCATTTT

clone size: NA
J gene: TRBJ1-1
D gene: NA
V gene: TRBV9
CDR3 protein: CASSVSATENTEAFF
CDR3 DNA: TGTGCCAGCAGCGTAAGCGCGACCGAGAACACTGAAGCTTTCTTT

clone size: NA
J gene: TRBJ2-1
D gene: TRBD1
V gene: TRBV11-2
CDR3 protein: CASSAGQGDINEQFF
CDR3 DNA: TGTGCCAGCAGCGCGGGACAGGGGGATATCAATGAGCAGTTCTTC

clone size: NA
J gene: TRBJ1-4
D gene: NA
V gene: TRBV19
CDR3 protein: CATSGTGSEKLFF
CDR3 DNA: TGTGCCACCTCCGGTACAGGGTCTGAAAAACTGTTTTTT

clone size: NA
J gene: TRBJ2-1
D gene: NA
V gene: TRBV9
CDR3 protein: CASSPSGTPRNEQFF
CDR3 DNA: TGTGCCAGCAGCCCCTCCGGGACTCCTAGGAATGAGCAGTTCTTC

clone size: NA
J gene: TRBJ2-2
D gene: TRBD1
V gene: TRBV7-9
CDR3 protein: CASSSGTGENTGELFF
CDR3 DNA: TGTGCCAGCAGCTCGGGGACAGGGGAGAACACCGGGGAGCTGTTTTTT

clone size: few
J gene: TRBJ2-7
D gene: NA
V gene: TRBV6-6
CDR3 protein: CASSYSREPSYEQYF
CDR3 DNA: TGTGCCAGCAGTTACTCGAGGGAGCCCTCCTACGAGCAGTACTTC

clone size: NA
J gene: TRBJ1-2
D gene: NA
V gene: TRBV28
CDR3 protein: CASSIYTYGYTF
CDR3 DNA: TGTGCCAGCAGTATATACACCTATGGCTACACCTTC

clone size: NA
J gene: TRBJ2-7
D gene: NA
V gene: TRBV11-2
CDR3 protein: CASSLDLNRYEQYF
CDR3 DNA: TGTGCCAGCAGCTTAGATCTCAACAGATACGAGCAGTACTTC

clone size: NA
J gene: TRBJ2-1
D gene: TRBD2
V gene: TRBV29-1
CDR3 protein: CSVGWREGHYNEQFF
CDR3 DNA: TGCAGCGTTGGCTGGCGGGAGGGCCACTACAATGAGCAGTTCTTC

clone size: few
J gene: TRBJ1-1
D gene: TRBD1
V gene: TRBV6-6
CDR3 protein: CASSQGQGMNTEAFF
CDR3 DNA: TGTGCCAGCAGCCAAGGACAGGGAATGAACACTGAAGCTTTCTTT

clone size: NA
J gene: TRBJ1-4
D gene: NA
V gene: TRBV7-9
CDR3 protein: CASSLEYSRKLFF
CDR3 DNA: TGTGCCAGCAGCTTAGAGTATAGTAGAAAACTGTTTTTT

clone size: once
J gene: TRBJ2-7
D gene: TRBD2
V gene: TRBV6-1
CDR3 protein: CASSERRGSSYEQYF
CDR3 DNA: TGTGCCAGCAGTGAAAGGCGCGGGAGCTCCTACGAGCAGTACTTC

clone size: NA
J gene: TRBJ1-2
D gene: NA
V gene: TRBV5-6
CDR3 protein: CASSLGRTNYGYTF
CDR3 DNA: TGTGCCAGCAGCTTGGGCAGAACTAACTATGGCTACACCTTC

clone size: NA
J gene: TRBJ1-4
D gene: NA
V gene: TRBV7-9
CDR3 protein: CASSLRTAVQNEKLFF
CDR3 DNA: TGTGCCAGCAGCTTGAGGACTGCGGTCCAGAATGAAAAACTGTTTTTT

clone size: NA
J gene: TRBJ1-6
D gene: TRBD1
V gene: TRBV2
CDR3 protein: CASSDMTGLGGNSPLHF
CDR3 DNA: TGTGCCAGCAGTGACATGACAGGGCTCGGCGGGAATTCACCCCTCCACTTT

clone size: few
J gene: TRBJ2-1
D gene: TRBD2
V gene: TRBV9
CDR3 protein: CASSHPRLAGVYEQFF
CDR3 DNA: TGTGCCAGCAGCCACCCCCGACTAGCGGGAGTCTATGAGCAGTTCTTC

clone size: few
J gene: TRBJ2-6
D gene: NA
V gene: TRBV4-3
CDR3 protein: CASSQGRAGIGANVLTF
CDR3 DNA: TGCGCCAGCAGCCAAGGAAGGGCCGGGATCGGGGCCAACGTCCTGACTTTC

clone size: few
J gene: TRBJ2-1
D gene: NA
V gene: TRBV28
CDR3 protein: CASRSRRDQRDEQFF
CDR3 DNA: TGTGCCAGCAGATCTAGGCGGGACCAGAGGGATGAGCAGTTCTTC

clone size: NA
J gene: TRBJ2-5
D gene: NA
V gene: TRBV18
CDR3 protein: CASSPPLRGGETQYF
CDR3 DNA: TGTGCCAGCTCACCACCGTTGAGGGGAGGAGAGACCCAGTACTTC

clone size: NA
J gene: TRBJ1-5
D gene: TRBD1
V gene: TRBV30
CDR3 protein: CAWKSHRGSQPQHF
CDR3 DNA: TGTGCCTGGAAATCCCACAGGGGGAGTCAGCCCCAGCATTTT

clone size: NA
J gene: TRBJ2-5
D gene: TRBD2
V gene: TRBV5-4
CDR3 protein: CASSSASGRAWGETQYF
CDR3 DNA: TGTGCCAGCAGCTCGGCTAGCGGGAGGGCCTGGGGAGAGACCCAGTACTTC

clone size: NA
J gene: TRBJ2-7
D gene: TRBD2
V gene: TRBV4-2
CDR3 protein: CASSQEGLAGSDEQYF
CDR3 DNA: TGTGCCAGCAGCCAAGAGGGACTAGCGGGCAGTGACGAGCAGTACTTC

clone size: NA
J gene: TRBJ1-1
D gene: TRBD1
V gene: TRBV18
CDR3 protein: CASSLRTGEVGTEAFF
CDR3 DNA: TGTGCCAGCTCACTCCGGACAGGGGAGGTGGGCACTGAAGCTTTCTTT

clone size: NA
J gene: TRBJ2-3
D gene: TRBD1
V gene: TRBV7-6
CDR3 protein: CASSSGTGLNTDTQYF
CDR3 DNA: TGTGCCAGCAGCAGTGGGACAGGGTTAAACACAGATACGCAGTATTTT

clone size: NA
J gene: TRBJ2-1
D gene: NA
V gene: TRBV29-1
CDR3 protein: CSVEPLTSRENEQFF
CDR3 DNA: TGCAGCGTTGAACCCCTGACTAGTAGAGAGAATGAGCAGTTCTTC

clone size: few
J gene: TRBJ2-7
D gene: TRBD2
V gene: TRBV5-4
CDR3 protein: CASSREAVKTYEQYF
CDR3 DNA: TGTGCCAGCAGCCGGGAGGCGGTGAAGACCTACGAGCAGTACTTC

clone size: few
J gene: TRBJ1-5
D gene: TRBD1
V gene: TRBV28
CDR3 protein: CASLGTVNQPQHF
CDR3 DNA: TGTGCCAGCCTAGGGACAGTAAATCAGCCCCAGCATTTT

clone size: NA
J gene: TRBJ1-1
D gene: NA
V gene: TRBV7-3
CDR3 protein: CASSQTGLAFF
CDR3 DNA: TGTGCCAGCAGCCAGACAGGCCTGGCTTTCTTT